The clone carrying this TCR beta chain is a singleton in its sample. Germline CDR1 reads KGHSH; CDR2 reads LQKENI. The CDR3 has 15 amino acids. The V end lost 2 bases, the J end lost 0 bases, and 8 bases lay between the germline ends. This specimen belongs to a study of cytomegalovirus exposure and HLA in healthy donors. PCR was performed using 60 Vbeta and 13 Jbeta primers. Sequencing used immunoSEQ multiplex PCR; TCRdb keeps in-frame clones, though not all of them. The profile shows 150,000 to 200,000 clones, approximately 78% of them singletons. The chain has TRBV18 and TRBJ1-3; no reliable D call. Sequencing was done on a sample of PBMCs. The TCR sequence derives from a woman under 30 in good health and CMV-seronegative. CDR3 in amino acids: CASSPGGYSGNTIYF. The CDR3 bases are TGTGCCAGCTCACCAGGAGGGTACTCTGGAAACACCATATATTTT. Filled out from reference TRBV18 and TRBJ1-3, the complete variable domain reads NAGVMQNPRHLVRRRGQEARLRCSPMKGHSHVYWYRQLPEEGLKFMVYLQKENIIDESGMPKERFSAEFPKEGPSILRIQQVVRGDSAAYFCASSPGGYSGNTIYFGEGSWLTVV.